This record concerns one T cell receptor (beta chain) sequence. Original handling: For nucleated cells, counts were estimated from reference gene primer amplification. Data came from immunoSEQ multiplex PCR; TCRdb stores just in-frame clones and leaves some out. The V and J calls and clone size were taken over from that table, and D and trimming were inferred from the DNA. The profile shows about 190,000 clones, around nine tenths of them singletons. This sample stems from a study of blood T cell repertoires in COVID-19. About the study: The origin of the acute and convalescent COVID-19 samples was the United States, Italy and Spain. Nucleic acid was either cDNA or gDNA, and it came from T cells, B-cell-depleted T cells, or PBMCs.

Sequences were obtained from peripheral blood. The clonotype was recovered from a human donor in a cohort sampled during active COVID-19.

DNA for the CDR3: TGCGCCAGCAGCTTGATTTCAGGCTATTCCTACGAGCAGTACTTC. This sequence encodes CASSLISGYSYEQYF. This sequence joins TRBV5-1 and TRBJ2-7; D call uncertain. V lost 1 base, J lost 1 base, and 12 bases lay in between. From germline, CDR1 is SGHRS and CDR2 YFSETQ. This CDR3 has 15 amino acids.